This entry lists 4 T cell receptor beta chains sequenced from one sample in a study of blood T cell repertoires in COVID-19. Using immunoSEQ multiplex PCR, the repertoire was profiled, and TCRdb retains in-frame clones only, with some absent. The data contain 200,000 to 250,000 clones, 85% of them singletons. What was sequenced was peripheral blood. These receptors were collected from a man in his forties or fifties with acute or convalescent COVID-19.

The chain links TRBV4-2 to TRBJ2-2; D might be TRBD2 (6 bases). There are 13 residues in the CDR3. The germline V gene has CDR1 LGHNA and CDR2 YNFKEQ. The V gene lost 4 bases and the J gene lost 15 bases, with 18 bases spanning the gap. DNA of the CDR3: TGTGCCAGCAGCCCGATGGGACTTGACCGGATGTTTTTT. Residues: CASSPMGLDRMFF.

CDR3: CASSSGTSGGNEQFF. Here the CDR3 DNA reads TGTGCCAGCAGTTCCGGGACTAGCGGGGGGAATGAGCAGTTCTTC. The chain employs TRBV27 and TRBJ2-1; 15 nucleotides agree with TRBD2. Looked up from germline, CDR1 is MNHEY and CDR2 is SMNVEV (reference sequence). The CDR3 is made up of 15 amino acids. V trimming: 4 bases; J trimming: 7 bases; junction bases outside the gene matches: 2.

The chain employs TRBV7-2 and TRBJ2-5; 9 bases map to TRBD2. Trimming at V came to 3 bases and at J to 2 bases, leaving 4 bases not matched to a gene. The germline V gene has CDR1 SGHTA and CDR2 FQGNSA. The CDR3 runs 15 residues. The CDR3 DNA reads TGTGCCAGCAGCTTGAAGCGGGGGGCTCAAGAGACCCAGTACTTC. Its translation: CASSLKRGAQETQYF.

The chain uses TRBV18 and TRBJ2-7; the match to TRBD1 covers 9 bases. V shed 4 bases, J shed 6 bases, and the junction held 4 bases outside the gene matches. The CDR3 extends over 13 amino acids. Looked up from germline, CDR1 is KGHSH and CDR2 is LQKENI. For the CDR3, the DNA is TGTGCCAGCTCACGGGACAGGGAGTCCGAGCAGTACTTC. Translating gives CASSRDRESEQYF. The whole variable domain, filled in from reference TRBV18 and TRBJ2-7, reads NAGVMQNPRHLVRRRGQEARLRCSPMKGHSHVYWYRQLPEEGLKFMVYLQKENIIDESGMPKERFSAEFPKEGPSILRIQQVVRGDSAAYFCASSRDRESEQYFGPGTRLTVT.